The clone carrying this T cell receptor beta chain was seen a few times. TCRdb's table, derived via immunoSEQ multiplex PCR, lists solely in-frame clones and lacks some. The sample yields about 61,000 clones, approximately 82% seen once. The data were obtained in a study of OX40 agonist ivuxolimab in advanced cancers. Trimming stripped 6 bases from V and 3 bases from J, with 2 bases between. This CDR3 spans 10 amino acids. Germline CDR1 is WSHSY and CDR2 is SAAADI. Sequencing used CD4+ or CD8+ T cells sorted from blood, obtained in a trial of the OX40 agonist ivuxolimab. The sequence derives from an adult with an advanced solid tumor such as melanoma, head and neck, liver or kidney cancer. The rearrangement joins TRBV10-2 to TRBJ1-1; D remains unclear. In DNA, the CDR3 is TGCGCCAGCAGAGACACTGAAGCTTTCTTT. Translation gives CASRDTEAFF.